This T cell receptor beta chain appears in the sequencing data of a study of OX40 agonist ivuxolimab in advanced cancers. Germline-derived CDR1 and CDR2 are LGHNA and YNFKEQ. The V segment lost 1 base and the J segment 1 base; nucleotides outside the gene matches: 2. This CDR3 is built from 17 residues. This table comes from immunoSEQ multiplex PCR, and its TCRdb copy is limited to in-frame clones, with some not included. The table records 45,000 or so clones, almost 90% of them present only once. As to this clone: What it binds is not known.

Findings of the study overall: Partial responders treated at 0.1-3.0 mg/kg exhibited clonal expansion among the lowest measured.

The origin of this receptor is an adult with an advanced solid tumor such as melanoma, head and neck, liver or kidney cancer. This specimen was CD4+ or CD8+ T cells sorted from blood, taken in a trial of the OX40 agonist ivuxolimab. V is TRBV4-2 and J is TRBJ2-1; 12 bases match TRBD2. CDR3 bases: TGTGCCAGCAGCCAAGGGACTAGCGGGATATCCTACAATGAGCAGTTCTTC. Protein: CASSQGTSGISYNEQFF.